This T cell receptor (beta chain) was identified in a study of T-cell memory formation after mild COVID-19. Using its own MiXCR run on the 5' RACE reads, TCRdb lists one record per CDR3 protein. The top ten hold 12% of the sample, which has roughly 620,000 distinct CDR3 sequences, roughly 18% seen once. Germline V CDR1 and CDR2: MNHEY, SVGAGI. The CDR3 runs to 17 residues. The ends lost 0 bases at V and 3 bases at J; junction bases unmatched: 6. This clonotype showed up many times. Its cognate antigen is unknown. Study-wide findings and caveats: Chiefly within CM and EM were the contracting CD4+ clones; CD8+ ones were within EMRA.

V is TRBV6-5 and J is TRBJ2-3; the match to TRBD2 covers 10 bases. This receptor was obtained from an adult woman who had mild COVID-19 (a few samples of this study predate the infection). Cell type and time point are not known. Sequenced sample: PBMCs or a T cell subset sorted from them (not recorded which). CDR3 sequence reads: CASSYSVVAGGTDTQYF. CDR3 coding DNA: TGTGCCAGCAGTTACTCGGTGGTAGCGGGGGGAACAGATACGCAGTATTTT.